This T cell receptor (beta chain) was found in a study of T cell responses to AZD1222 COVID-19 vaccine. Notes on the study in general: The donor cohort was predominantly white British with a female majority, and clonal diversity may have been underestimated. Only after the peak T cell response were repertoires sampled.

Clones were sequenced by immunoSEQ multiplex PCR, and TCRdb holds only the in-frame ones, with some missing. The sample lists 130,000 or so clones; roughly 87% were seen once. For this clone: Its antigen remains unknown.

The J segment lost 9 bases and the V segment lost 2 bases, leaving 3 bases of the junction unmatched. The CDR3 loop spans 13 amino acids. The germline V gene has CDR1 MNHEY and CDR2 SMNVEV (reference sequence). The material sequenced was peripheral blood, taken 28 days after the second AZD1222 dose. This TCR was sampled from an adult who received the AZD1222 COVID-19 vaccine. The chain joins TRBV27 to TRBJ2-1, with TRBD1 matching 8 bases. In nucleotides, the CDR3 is TGTGCCAGCAGTTTACAGGGGGCTAGTGAGCAGTTCTTC. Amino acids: CASSLQGASEQFF.